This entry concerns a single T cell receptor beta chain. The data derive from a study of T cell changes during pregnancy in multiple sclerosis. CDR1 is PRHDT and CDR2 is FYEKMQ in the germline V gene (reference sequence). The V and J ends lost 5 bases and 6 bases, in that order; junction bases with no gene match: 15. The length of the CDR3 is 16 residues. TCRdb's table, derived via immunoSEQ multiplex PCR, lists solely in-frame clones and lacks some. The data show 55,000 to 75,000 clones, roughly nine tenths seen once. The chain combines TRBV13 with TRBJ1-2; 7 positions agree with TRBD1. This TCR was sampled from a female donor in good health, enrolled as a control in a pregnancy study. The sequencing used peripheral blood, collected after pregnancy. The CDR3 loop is CASSPDTGEDRNGYTF. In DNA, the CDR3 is TGTGCCAGCAGCCCGGATACAGGGGAGGATCGGAATGGCTACACCTTC.